What follows are 25 T cell receptor beta chains derived from one specimen sequenced in a study of vaccination and CD4 T cells after COVID-19. These receptors have no known antigen. With the Oncomine TCR Beta short-read assay, DNA from cultured CD4+ T cells was sequenced. From the PCR reads, TCRdb called clonotypes with MiXCR, one entry per CDR3 protein. Seen here are fewer than 25,000 distinct CDR3 sequences, around half observed once, and the top ten hold about 6.3%. Treatment noted: roughly ten-day PBMC culture with coronavirus spike peptide pools or control peptides (ViraFEST assay). The sequencing input was CD4+ T cells from blood, cultured in vitro. The source is a human donor who had recovered from COVID-19.

This clonotype turned up a few times. The chain uses TRBV28 and TRBJ1-3, with unresolved D. CDR3 length: 14 residues. Per the germline V gene, CDR1 is MDHEN and CDR2 is SYDVKM. Trimming left V 8 bases short and J 4 bases short, with 15 bases between. The CDR3 DNA follows: TGTGCCAGCCTGAGCGGGATAAGCGGAAACACCATATATTTT. Protein sequence: CASLSGISGNTIYF.

The chain combines TRBV20-1 with TRBJ2-7; the D call may be TRBD1 or TRBD2 (5 bases each). V was trimmed by 8 bases and J by 1 base, leaving 15 bases between them. The CDR3 length is 13 residues. Germline CDR1 reads DFQATT; CDR2 reads SNEGSKA (reference sequence). CDR3 sequence reads: CSPRGPGSYEQYF. The CDR3 bases are TGCAGTCCACGGGGCCCCGGGTCCTACGAGCAGTACTTC.

This clonotype was observed once. This rearrangement joins TRBV9 to TRBJ2-7; tentatively, D is TRBD2 (6 bases). V was trimmed by 1 base and J by 7 bases, leaving 15 bases between them. CDR3 length: 14 residues. Looked up from germline, CDR1 is SGDLS and CDR2 is YYNGEE. CDR3 in amino acids: CASSVTGLSREQYF. CDR3 bases: TGTGCCAGCAGCGTAACGGGACTTTCGAGGGAGCAGTACTTC.

This clonotype has just one count. The rearrangement uses TRBV2 and TRBJ1-2; TRBD1 is a possible D gene (5 bases). CDR3 size: 14 residues. CDR1 and CDR2 from the germline V gene are SNHLY and FYNNEI. The germline V and J ends were trimmed by 8 bases and 1 base, with 14 bases remaining between them. CDR3 coding DNA: TGTGCCAGCTTCGGGGGTTGGAGTAACTATGGCTACACCTTC. This translates into CASFGGWSNYGYTF.

Only a few counts were recorded for this clonotype. The chain employs TRBV6-1 and TRBJ2-3, with 9 bases fitting TRBD2. CDR1 MNHNS and CDR2 SASEGT come from the germline V gene. CDR3 length equals 15 residues. V lost 6 bases to trimming and J lost 1 base; unmatched junction nucleotides: 5. The CDR3 reads CASRETSGGTDTQYF. In DNA form, the CDR3 reads TGTGCCAGCAGAGAGACTAGCGGAGGCACAGATACGCAGTATTTT.

CDR3 nucleotide sequence: TGTGCCAGCAGACCGGGACTAACTAAGAACACTGAAGCTTTCTTT. Its protein product is CASRPGLTKNTEAFF. The chain combines TRBV6-1 with TRBJ1-1, with D possibly TRBD1 on 5 matching bases. The germline V gene has CDR1 MNHNS and CDR2 SASEGT. CDR3 length equals 15 residues. Trimming shortened V by 6 bases and J by 1 base, and 15 bases separated the two germline ends.

J is TRBJ2-5 and V is TRBV27; D gene ambiguous. The CDR3 runs 16 residues. The V gene's germline CDR1 is MNHEY and CDR2 SMNVEV (reference sequence). Trimming left V 5 bases short and J 4 bases short, with 20 bases between. CDR3 DNA: TGTGCCAGCAGTGACACCAAAAGCCCAGCACGAGAGACCCAGTACTTC. Amino acid sequence: CASSDTKSPARETQYF.

This chain uses TRBV7-3 with TRBJ2-3; 8 bases match TRBD1. This CDR3 has 15 residues. The germline V gene encodes CDR1 SGHTA and CDR2 FQGTGA. V was pared by 2 bases and J by 2 bases, with 3 bases of the junction left unmatched. The CDR3 DNA is TGTGCCAGCAGCTTATCAGGGGGCGACACAGATACGCAGTATTTT. Translation gives CASSLSGGDTDTQYF.

Concerning this clonotype: A junction boundary mismatches the germline segment, possibly from a read error. V and J are TRBV20-1 and TRBJ1-5, with 7 bases that match TRBD1. The germline V gene has CDR1 DFQATT and CDR2 SNEGSKA (reference sequence). The CDR3 is 15 amino acids. The CDR3 DNA reads as TGCAGTGCTAGCCGACAGGGCGATGGCAATCAGTCCCAGCATTTT. This codes for CSASRQGDGNQSQHF.

This clonotype was counted only a few times. An end of the junction differs from the germline gene, which may be a read error. The V and J genes are TRBV7-7 and TRBJ1-3, with D tentatively TRBD1 (6 bases). The CDR3 spans 15 residues. The germline V gene has CDR1 SSHAT and CDR2 FNYEAQ (reference sequence). The CDR3 DNA is TGTGCTAGCAGCTTGGGGCAGGGGACAGGAAACACCATATATTTT. It yields the protein CASSLGQGTGNTIYF.

This clonotype appeared a single time. The V and J genes are TRBV28 and TRBJ1-3; 8 nucleotides match TRBD1. CDR1 is MDHEN and CDR2 is SYDVKM in the germline V gene. The CDR3 is 16 residues long. V shed 1 base and J 3 bases; nucleotides not matched to a gene: 5. This CDR3 reads CASSLLQGANGNTIYF. The CDR3 DNA follows: TGTGCCAGCAGTTTATTGCAGGGGGCAAATGGAAACACCATATATTTT.

The chain combines TRBV24-1 with TRBJ2-5; no clear D. V dropped 8 bases and J dropped 3 bases, with 9 bases sitting between them. Looked up from germline, CDR1 is KGHDR and CDR2 is SFDVKD. This CDR3 has 12 amino acids. This CDR3 is CATMSEEETQYF. The CDR3 DNA sequence: TGTGCCACCATGTCAGAGGAAGAGACCCAGTACTTC.

This clonotype was recorded a few times. The chain links TRBV6-1 to TRBJ2-7, with TRBD2 identical over 12 bases. CDR1 and CDR2 (germline): MNHNS, SASEGT. The CDR3 has 14 residues. V lost 4 bases and J lost 2; bases outside the gene matches: 0. In DNA form, the CDR3 reads TGTGCCAGCAGTGGGACTAGCGGGACCTACGAGCAGTACTTC. Its translation is CASSGTSGTYEQYF.

In its sample, this clonotype was seen a few times. The J gene is TRBJ2-4, the V gene TRBV6-1, with 12 bases aligning to TRBD1. The germline CDR1 and CDR2 sequences are MNHNS and SASEGT. The junction had 5 bases not matched to a gene; V was cut back by 6 bases and J by 8 bases. The CDR3 runs 14 residues. CDR3: CASRRGQGADIQYF. In DNA form, the CDR3 reads TGTGCCAGCAGGAGGGGACAGGGGGCGGACATTCAGTACTTC.

The V gene is TRBV6-2 or TRBV6-3, the J gene TRBJ2-5; TRBD2 agrees at 15 bases. CDR1 and CDR2 from the germline V gene are MNHEY and SVGEGT. The CDR3 runs 15 residues. The junction had 1 base not matched to a gene; V was cut back by 4 bases and J by 4 bases. The CDR3 protein is CASSWTSGGAETQYF. The CDR3 DNA follows: TGTGCCAGCAGTTGGACTAGCGGGGGGGCAGAGACCCAGTACTTC.

This clonotype was seen a handful of times. CDR3 region: CASREGRVQGYTF. Written as DNA, the CDR3 is TGTGCCAGCAGGGAGGGACGGGTTCAAGGCTACACCTTC. The gene calls are TRBV28 and TRBJ1-2, with D perhaps matching TRBD1 (5 bases). Germline assignment: CDR1 MDHEN and CDR2 SYDVKM. The CDR3 loop spans 13 amino acids. Deletions cut 6 bases from V and 8 bases from J, with 16 bases between.

The chain is built from TRBV7-3 and TRBJ2-2; 7 nucleotides match TRBD1. Germline trimming cut 5 bases from V and 2 bases from J; bases unmatched to any gene: 8. The CDR3 runs 16 residues. Germline assignment: CDR1 SGHTA and CDR2 FQGTGA. The CDR3 DNA reads as TGTGCCAGCAGCCAGGGGGTCAGGGCTAACACCGGGGAGCTGTTTTTT. It translates to CASSQGVRANTGELFF.

The chain combines TRBV19 with TRBJ2-3; 7 nucleotides align to TRBD1. This CDR3 has 14 residues. Germline V gives CDR1 LNHDA, CDR2 SQIVND (reference sequence). Losses at the gene ends were 8 bases for V and 3 bases for J; bases not matched to a gene: 8. Written as DNA, the CDR3 is TGTGCCAGTTCGAGCGACAGGGAGACAGATACGCAGTATTTT. It specifies CASSSDRETDTQYF.

The chain links TRBV28 to TRBJ1-5; D perhaps matches TRBD1 (6 bases). V was clipped by 7 bases and J by 0 bases, with 16 bases between them. From germline, CDR1 is MDHEN and CDR2 SYDVKM. This CDR3 contains 16 residues. In nucleotides, the CDR3 is TGTGCCAGCACCGGCGATAAACAGGGTAGCAATCAGCCCCAGCATTTT. Protein: CASTGDKQGSNQPQHF.

J is TRBJ1-4 and V is TRBV6-1; tentatively, D is TRBD1 (6 bases). The CDR3 spans 17 residues. Per germline, CDR1 MNHNS and CDR2 SASEGT. V was cut by 2 bases and J by 5 bases, with 18 bases left in between. The chain's CDR3 is CASSEWAGVFGNEKLFF. CDR3 bases: TGTGCCAGCAGTGAATGGGCAGGGGTTTTCGGGAATGAAAAACTGTTTTTT.

The rearrangement joins TRBV7-9 to TRBJ2-1; the match to TRBD2 covers 11 bases. Germline V gene sequence: CDR1 SEHNR, CDR2 FQNEAQ (reference sequence). The CDR3 is made up of 15 amino acids. The J segment lost 2 bases and the V segment lost 5 bases, leaving 2 bases of the junction unmatched. The CDR3 DNA reads TGTGCCAGCAGCCCTAGCGGGGGGCCCTACAATGAGCAGTTCTTC. Residues: CASSPSGGPYNEQFF.

The J gene is TRBJ1-3, the V gene TRBV7-6, with D hard to call. Germline CDR1 SGHVS, CDR2 FNYEAQ. V dropped 5 bases and J dropped 0 bases, with 11 bases sitting between them. The CDR3 loop spans 15 amino acids. The CDR3 bases are TGTGCCAGCAGCCTAGAGTCCCACTCTGGAAACACCATATATTTT. Its protein is CASSLESHSGNTIYF.

This rearrangement joins TRBV11-2 to TRBJ2-5; 7 positions agree with TRBD1. In germline, CDR1 is SGHAT, CDR2 FQNNGV. Losses at the gene ends were 4 bases for V and 5 bases for J; bases not matched to a gene: 7. This CDR3 is built from 14 residues. CDR3 sequence (DNA): TGTGCCAGCAGCTCCCGACAGGGAATGGAGACCCAGTACTTC. Residues: CASSSRQGMETQYF. The whole variable domain, remainder taken from reference TRBV11-2 and TRBJ2-5, is EAGVAQSPRYKIIEKRQSVAFWCNPISGHATLYWYQQILGQGPKLLIQFQNNGVVDDSQLPKDRFSAERLKGVDSTLKIQPAKLEDSAVYLCASSSRQGMETQYFGPGTRLLVL.

The rearrangement links TRBV18 to TRBJ1-1, with D possibly matching TRBD1 (5 bases). The length of the CDR3 is 16 residues. The V end was cut by 4 bases, the J end by 0 bases, with 15 bases between. Germline V CDR1 and CDR2: KGHSH, LQKENI. DNA of the CDR3: TGTGCCAGCTCACAATACACAGCGGGACTGAACACTGAAGCTTTCTTT. Amino acids: CASSQYTAGLNTEAFF.

The rearrangement joins TRBV11-3 to TRBJ2-7; D is ambiguous. Between the trimmed V and J ends, which lost 6 bases and 5 bases, there was a span of 17 bases. Germline V CDR1 and CDR2: SGHNT, YENEEA. The CDR3 runs to 14 residues. The CDR3 protein is CASRVWDPCHEQYF. The CDR3 nucleotides read TGTGCCAGCAGGGTATGGGATCCTTGCCACGAGCAGTACTTC.